This T cell receptor (beta chain) was found in a study of response to subunit inactivated influenza vaccine. Findings and caveats of the study: There was a suggestion from the authors that each seasonal influenza vaccination recruits few new T cells.

This clonotype was found many times. Antigen specificity is unknown. Via MiXCR, TCRdb re-called the RT-PCR reads, giving one row per CDR3 protein. Of about 580,000 distinct CDR3 sequences detected, roughly 15% appear once; the ten largest clones hold around 10%. Germline loops: CDR1 SGHRS, CDR2 YFSETQ. The CDR3 loop spans 16 amino acids. The trim removed 4 bases at V and 7 bases at J, leaving 8 bases unmatched. The chain joins TRBV5-1 to TRBJ1-6; TRBD1 aligns across 10 bases. This clonotype was sampled from a man aged 45-65 years who received an inactivated influenza vaccine. Sequencing used PBMCs from blood, obtained 11 to 12 days after vaccination. The CDR3 DNA sequence: TGCGCCAGCAGCCGTGGACAGGGGGGAGTGAATTCACCCCTCCACTTT. This translates into CASSRGQGGVNSPLHF. The complete variable domain, with remaining parts taken from reference TRBV5-1 and TRBJ1-6, reads KAGVTQTPRYLIKTRGQQVTLSCSPISGHRSVSWYQQTPGQGLQFLFEYFSETQRNKGNFPGRFSGRQFSNSRSEMNVSTLELGDSALYLCASSRGQGGVNSPLHFGNGTRLTVT.